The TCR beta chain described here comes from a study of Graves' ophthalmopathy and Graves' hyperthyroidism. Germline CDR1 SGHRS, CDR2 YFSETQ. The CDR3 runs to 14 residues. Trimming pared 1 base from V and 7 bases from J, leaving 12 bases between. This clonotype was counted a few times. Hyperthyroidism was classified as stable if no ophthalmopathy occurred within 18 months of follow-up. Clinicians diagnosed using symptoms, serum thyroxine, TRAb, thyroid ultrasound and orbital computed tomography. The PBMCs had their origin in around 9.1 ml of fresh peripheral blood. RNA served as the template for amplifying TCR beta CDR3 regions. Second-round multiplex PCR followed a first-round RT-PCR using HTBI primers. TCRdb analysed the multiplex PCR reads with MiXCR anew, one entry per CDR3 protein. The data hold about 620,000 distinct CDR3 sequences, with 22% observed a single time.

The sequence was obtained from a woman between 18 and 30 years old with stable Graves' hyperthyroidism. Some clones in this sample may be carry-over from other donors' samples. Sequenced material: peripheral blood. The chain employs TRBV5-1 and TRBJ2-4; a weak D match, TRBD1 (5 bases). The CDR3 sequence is CASSLWQGENIQYF. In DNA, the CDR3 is TGCGCCAGCAGCTTGTGGCAGGGTGAGAACATTCAGTACTTC.